This T cell receptor (beta chain) comes out of a study of tumor and adjacent non-tumor tissue in lung cancer. Study information: The patients, roughly 10 men and about 5 women, were about 31 to 80 with stage I to III disease.

Findings and limits, study-wide: Patients with more diverse tumor TCRs had worse survival.

This sample's RNA came from whole unsorted tissue. In the case of this clonotype: Its specificity is unknown.

CDR1 and CDR2 from the germline V gene are SGHAT and FQNNGV. V lost 5 bases, J lost 2 bases, and 14 bases lay in between. CDR3 length: 15 amino acids. Three rounds of nested PCR, following a modified ARM-PCR protocol, produced the TCRbeta library. TCRdb passed the multiplex PCR reads through MiXCR, listing each CDR3 protein once. The table shows under 150,000 distinct CDR3 sequences, with around 60% occurring only once. The chain links TRBV11-2 to TRBJ2-3; D perhaps matches TRBD2 (5 bases). The material sequenced was lung tumor tissue. This clonotype was obtained from a man aged 60 to 69 with small cell lung cancer. Here the CDR3 reads CASSLQAAFTDTQYF. As DNA, the CDR3 is TGTGCCAGCAGCCTACAAGCGGCGTTCACAGATACGCAGTATTTT.